Listed below are T cell receptor beta chains from one sample, sequenced in a study of T cell changes during pregnancy in multiple sclerosis. Here immunoSEQ multiplex PCR was the method, and the copy in TCRdb shows in-frame clones only, minus some. The table has fewer than 65,000 clones, approximately 95% seen once. The source material was CD4+ T cells from peripheral blood mononuclear cells, sampled in the third trimester of pregnancy. The receptors come from a female donor with multiple sclerosis, enrolled in a pregnancy study. The CDR3 runs from the conserved cysteine through the conserved F or W. D genes are given only for firm matches. Clone size appears in some rows only: once, few, many, or a class for an expanded clone.

CASSPVMNTEAFF | TGTGCCAGTAGTCCAGTAATGAACACTGAAGCTTTCTTT | TRBV19 | . | TRBJ1-1 | .
CASSPRTGHQETQYF | TGTGCCAGCAGCCCACGGACAGGTCACCAAGAGACCCAGTACTTC | TRBV5-4 | . | TRBJ2-5 | TRBD1
CASSPGLAGGTDTQYF | TGTGCCAGCAGCCCGGGACTAGCGGGTGGCACAGATACGCAGTATTTT | TRBV7-9 | . | TRBJ2-3 | TRBD2
CASSVQRTSGSDTQYF | TGTGCCAGTAGTGTCCAGAGGACTAGCGGGAGTGATACGCAGTATTTT | TRBV19 | . | TRBJ2-3 | TRBD2
CASSSGSSGIYEQYF | TGTGCCAGCAGTAGTGGGTCTAGCGGGATTTACGAGCAGTACTTC | TRBV5-4 | once | TRBJ2-7 | TRBD2
CASSLILRTGSNEQFF | TGTGCCAGCAGCTTAATTCTCCGCACAGGGTCCAATGAGCAGTTCTTC | TRBV7-3 | once | TRBJ2-1 | .
CASSLAGHRSNQPQHF | TGTGCCAGCAGCCTCGCCGGACATCGGAGCAATCAGCCCCAGCATTTT | TRBV7-4 | . | TRBJ1-5 | .
CASRLAEVTGELFF | TGTGCCAGTCGTCTAGCGGAGGTCACCGGGGAGCTGTTTTTT | TRBV28 | . | TRBJ2-2 | TRBD2
CASSARTGGMNTEAFF | TGCGCCAGCAGCGCCCGGACAGGGGGCATGAACACTGAAGCTTTCTTT | TRBV5-1 | . | TRBJ1-1 | TRBD1
CASSSRVTEQFF | TGTGCCAGCAGTTCGAGGGTAACTGAGCAGTTCTTC | TRBV6-5 | . | TRBJ2-1 | .
CASSLGLSGRPTDTQYF | TGTGCCAGCAGTTTAGGTCTCTCCGGGAGACCCACTGATACGCAGTATTTT | TRBV28 | . | TRBJ2-3 | .
CATQKTSGPQETQYF | TGTGCCACTCAGAAGACTAGCGGGCCGCAAGAGACCCAGTACTTC | TRBV7-3 | . | TRBJ2-5 | TRBD2
CASSPRRGLGNQPQHF | TGTGCCAGCTCACCCCGAAGGGGACTGGGCAATCAGCCCCAGCATTTT | TRBV18 | . | TRBJ1-5 | .
CASSAGTGGTGELFF | TGTGCCAGCAGCGCGGGGACAGGGGGCACCGGGGAGCTGTTTTTT | TRBV9 | . | TRBJ2-2 | TRBD1
CASSPRQAPLTLHF | TGTGCCAGCAGCCCTAGACAGGCTCCGTTGACCCTCCACTTT | TRBV5-4 | . | TRBJ1-6 | .
CASSPPPRQGYEQYF | TGTGCCAGCAGCCCCCCCCCGCGGCAGGGATACGAGCAGTACTTC | TRBV7-9 | . | TRBJ2-7 | .
CASSGGTGGTSPLHF | TGTGCCAGCAGCGGGGGGACAGGGGGCACTTCACCCCTCCACTTT | TRBV9 | few | TRBJ1-6 | TRBD1
CASSIRAPGYMNTEAFF | TGTGCCAGTAGTATTAGGGCCCCAGGGTACATGAACACTGAAGCTTTCTTT | TRBV19 | . | TRBJ1-1 | .
CASRPPGKDEKLFF | TGTGCCAGCCGGCCCCCGGGGAAAGATGAAAAACTGTTTTTT | TRBV19 | . | TRBJ1-4 | .
CASKRERYEQYF | TGTGCCAGCAAACGTGAGCGCTACGAGCAGTACTTC | TRBV6-1 | once | TRBJ2-7 | .
CASSFANLYGYTF | TGTGCCAGCAGCTTCGCTAATCTCTACGGCTACACCTTC | TRBV5-4 | . | TRBJ1-2 | .
CAISERRGGPAEQYF | TGTGCCATCAGTGAGAGGCGGGGGGGCCCCGCCGAGCAGTACTTC | TRBV10-3 | . | TRBJ2-7 | TRBD2
CASSAHRGYNSPLHF | TGTGCCAGTAGTGCCCACAGGGGCTATAATTCACCCCTCCACTTT | TRBV19 | . | TRBJ1-6 | TRBD1
CASSFRTGSYEQYF | TGCGCCAGCAGCTTCAGGACAGGCTCCTACGAGCAGTACTTC | TRBV5-1 | . | TRBJ2-7 | TRBD1
CASSVTGYDTGELFF | TGTGCCAGCAGCGTTACAGGGTATGACACCGGGGAGCTGTTTTTT | TRBV9 | once | TRBJ2-2 | .
CASSIGPLTRGYTF | TGTGCCAGTAGTATAGGACCTCTAACGAGGGGCTACACCTTC | TRBV19 | . | TRBJ1-2 | .
CASSLSSSSYNEQFF | TGTGCCAGCAGTTTATCTAGCAGCTCCTACAATGAGCAGTTCTTC | TRBV28 | . | TRBJ2-1 | .
CASSLGQFNTGELFF | TGTGCCAGCAGCTTAGGACAGTTCAACACCGGGGAGCTGTTTTTT | TRBV5-6 | . | TRBJ2-2 | .
CASSEETASFNSPLHF | TGTGCCAGCAGTGAAGAGACAGCCTCTTTTAATTCACCCCTCCACTTT | TRBV2 | . | TRBJ1-6 | .
CASSVDAGGLRANTEAFF | TGTGCCAGCAGCGTAGATGCAGGGGGCTTGAGGGCGAACACTGAAGCTTTCTTT | TRBV9 | . | TRBJ1-1 | TRBD1
CASSQRTGTTGNTIYF | TGTGCCAGCAGCCAGAGGACAGGGACGACTGGAAACACCATATATTTT | TRBV4-2 | . | TRBJ1-3 | TRBD1
CASSLAAQDNEQFF | TGTGCCAGCAGCTTAGCAGCCCAGGACAATGAGCAGTTCTTC | TRBV7-9 | . | TRBJ2-1 | .
CASSQDSFGSYANTEAFF | TGTGCCAGCAGCCAAGATTCTTTCGGGAGCTACGCCAACACTGAAGCTTTCTTT | TRBV14 | . | TRBJ1-1 | .
CASSLGQTIPKRAFF | TGCGCCAGCAGCCTCGGACAGACAATCCCCAAGAGGGCTTTCTTT | TRBV4-1 | . | TRBJ1-1 | .
CASSIGLAGGRRLGNEQFF | TGTGCCAGTAGTATCGGACTAGCGGGGGGCAGACGCCTAGGGAATGAGCAGTTCTTC | TRBV19 | . | TRBJ2-1 | TRBD2
CASSLSSRAHTRDYGYTF | TGTGCCAGCAGCTTGTCGTCCAGGGCACACACAAGAGACTATGGCTACACCTTC | TRBV7-2 | . | TRBJ1-2 | .
CASSPGIQGGEKLFF | TGTGCCAGCAGTCCTGGGATACAGGGGGGTGAAAAACTGTTTTTT | TRBV2 | . | TRBJ1-4 | TRBD1
CASSYGQLNSPLHF | TGCGCCAGCAGCTACGGACAGCTTAATTCACCCCTCCACTTT | TRBV5-1 | . | TRBJ1-6 | .
CASSEMIRDEQYF | TGTGCCAGCAGTGAAATGATCAGGGACGAGCAGTACTTC | TRBV6-1 | once | TRBJ2-7 | .
CASSFRDRDYEQYF | TGTGCCAGCAGCTTCCGGGACAGAGACTACGAGCAGTACTTC | TRBV11-2 | . | TRBJ2-7 | TRBD1
CASSLLAPNEQYF | TGCGCCAGCAGTCTACTAGCGCCCAACGAGCAGTACTTC | TRBV5-1 | once | TRBJ2-7 | TRBD2
CASKPPWANTIYF | TGTGCCAGCAAACCCCCATGGGCAAACACCATATATTTT | TRBV11-3 | once | TRBJ1-3 | .
CASSLGGRRIYGYTF | TGTGCCAGCAGTTTGGGGGGAAGGAGGATATATGGCTACACCTTC | TRBV28 | . | TRBJ1-2 | .
CASSQAETQYF | TGTGCCAGCAGCCAGGCCGAGACCCAGTACTTC | TRBV14 | . | TRBJ2-5 | .
CASAELAVGEQYF | TGTGCCAGCGCGGAACTAGCGGTAGGCGAGCAGTACTTC | TRBV6-1 | . | TRBJ2-7 | TRBD2
CASRLAGEPSYEQYF | TGTGCCAGCAGACTAGCGGGGGAACCTTCCTACGAGCAGTACTTC | TRBV2 | once | TRBJ2-7 | TRBD2
CASSREGGNEKLFF | TGTGCCAGCAGCAGGGAGGGTGGGAATGAAAAACTGTTTTTT | TRBV5-4 | . | TRBJ1-4 | .
CASSLDVEYEQYF | TGTGCCAGCAGCTTAGACGTGGAGTACGAGCAGTACTTC | TRBV7-2 | once | TRBJ2-7 | .
CASTKGGGTTGELFF | TGTGCCAGCACCAAAGGGGGCGGCACCACCGGGGAGCTGTTTTTT | TRBV7-2 | . | TRBJ2-2 | TRBD1
CSVALKGGFPSYEQYF | TGCAGCGTTGCCCTTAAGGGGGGGTTCCCCTCCTACGAGCAGTACTTC | TRBV29-1 | once | TRBJ2-7 | .
CASSLGQGASGANVLTF | TGTGCCAGCAGCTTGGGACAGGGGGCCTCTGGGGCCAACGTCCTGACTTTC | TRBV7-9 | once | TRBJ2-6 | TRBD1
CASSQASNTGELFF | TGTGCCAGCAGCCAGGCCTCGAACACCGGGGAGCTGTTTTTT | TRBV4-2 | . | TRBJ2-2 | .
CASSQGSQGGREAFF | TGCGCCAGCAGCCAAGGTTCACAAGGGGGCAGGGAAGCTTTCTTT | TRBV4-1 | . | TRBJ1-1 | TRBD1
CASSQAGTGGRGYTF | TGTGCCAGCAGCCAAGCCGGGACAGGGGGACGGGGCTACACCTTC | TRBV14 | . | TRBJ1-2 | TRBD1
CASSPGGSQDTQYF | TGTGCCAGCAGCCCAGGGGGGTCCCAAGATACGCAGTATTTT | TRBV7-2 | . | TRBJ2-3 | .
CASSTGQGIGYNEQFF | TGTGCCAGTAGTACGGGACAGGGTATCGGGTACAATGAGCAGTTCTTC | TRBV19 | . | TRBJ2-1 | TRBD1